This T cell receptor beta chain was documented in a study of PD-1 blockade in classical Hodgkin lymphoma. Noted time point: cycle 4 day 1 (C4D1), after less than 7 weeks of nivolumab. No patient escaped relapse after autologous stem cell transplantation, and brentuximab vedotin exposure varied. Repertoires were generated with immunoSEQ multiplex PCR, while TCRdb's copy carries only in-frame clones and drops some. The table lists under 45,000 clones, roughly 65% of them singletons. J gave up 1 base and V 7 bases, and 9 bases lay outside the gene matches. Per germline, CDR1 MNHEY and CDR2 SVGAGI. CDR3 length equals 15 residues.

Source: peripheral blood mononuclear cells (PBMCs), taken before the fourth cycle of nivolumab. This clonotype was sampled from a human donor with classical Hodgkin lymphoma. This chain connects TRBV6-5 to TRBJ1-1; TRBD1 aligns across 7 bases. The CDR3 sequence: CASNRPGTANTEAFF. For the CDR3, the DNA is TGTGCCAGCAACCGTCCAGGGACAGCGAACACTGAAGCTTTCTTT.